A single sample gave rise to the 20 T cell receptor beta chains below, sequenced in a study of cytomegalovirus exposure and HLA in healthy donors. The PCR was carried out with 60 Vbeta primers and 13 Jbeta primers. Profiling relied on immunoSEQ multiplex PCR, and the TCRdb table lists in-frame clones only, not all of them. The sample consists of about 100,000 clones, roughly 78% of them appearing once. Sequenced material: PBMCs. These receptors were collected from a woman aged 40-49 years in good health and CMV-seronegative.

V gene TRBV19 combines with J gene TRBJ1-2, with 8 bases identical to TRBD1. In germline, CDR1 is LNHDA, CDR2 SQIVND (reference sequence). Germline trimming cut 5 bases from V and 1 base from J; bases unmatched to any gene: 6. The CDR3 is 15 residues long. The CDR3 loop reads CASSPGDRINYGYTF. DNA of the CDR3: TGTGCCAGTAGTCCCGGGGACAGGATTAACTATGGCTACACCTTC.

V is TRBV27 and J is TRBJ1-3; D not resolved. Trimming stripped 5 bases from V and 7 bases from J, with 18 bases between. The germline CDR1 and CDR2 sequences are MNHEY and SMNVEV (reference sequence). The CDR3 sequence is 15 residues long. The CDR3 region is CASSVTPPGRNTIYF. CDR3 coding DNA: TGTGCCAGCAGTGTAACCCCCCCGGGAAGGAACACCATATATTTT.

The chain is built from TRBV5-1 and TRBJ2-1; perhaps TRBD2 as D (6 bases). Germline V gene sequence: CDR1 SGHRS, CDR2 YFSETQ. The CDR3 runs 14 residues. Trimming left V 3 bases short and J 4 bases short, with 11 bases between. This chain's CDR3 is CASSSGGRYNEQFF. CDR3 coding DNA: TGCGCCAGCAGCTCCGGTGGGAGGTACAATGAGCAGTTCTTC.

This clone occurred a few times. The rearrangement links TRBV29-1 to TRBJ2-3; 13 nucleotides align to TRBD2. The CDR3 totals 20 residues. The germline CDR1 and CDR2 sequences are SQVTM and ANQGSEA. V dropped 3 bases and J dropped 3; count of bases not matched to a gene: 18. CDR3 nucleotide sequence: TGCAGCGTTGATCGTCAACTAGCGGGAGGGCCGGTAGTTCCTACAGATACGCAGTATTTT. Its translation: CSVDRQLAGGPVVPTDTQYF.

The chain has TRBV10-3 and TRBJ1-4, with a tentative D call TRBD1 (6 bases). The CDR3 contains 15 residues. Trimming removed 0 bases from V and 5 bases from J, with 10 bases in between. Per germline, CDR1 ENHRY and CDR2 SYGVKD. This CDR3 reads CAISESQGRNEKLFF. Here the CDR3 DNA reads TGTGCCATCAGTGAGTCGCAGGGGAGAAATGAAAAACTGTTTTTT.

Remarks on this clone: At one of its ends the junction is not consistent with the germline gene, which may arise from a read error. For the CDR3, the DNA is TGTGCTAGCAGCTTAGCGTCTAGCGGGGCAGAGACCCAGTACTTC. Translated, it gives CASSLASSGAETQYF. This rearrangement joins TRBV7-7 to TRBJ2-5; TRBD2 aligns across 9 bases. The germline gives CDR1 SSHAT, CDR2 FNYEAQ (reference sequence). The CDR3 is made up of 15 amino acids. Filled out from reference TRBV7-7 and TRBJ2-5, the complete variable domain reads GAGVSQSPRYKVTKRGQDVTLRCDPISSHATLYWYQQALGQGPEFLTYFNYEAQPDKSGLPSDRFSAERPEGSISTLTIQRTEQRDSAMYRCASSLASSGAETQYFGPGTRLLVL.

The chain couples TRBV19 to TRBJ2-1; D may be TRBD2 (7 bases). V was trimmed by 9 bases and J by 2 bases, leaving 14 bases between them. Per germline, CDR1 LNHDA and CDR2 SQIVND (reference sequence). This CDR3 contains 14 residues. The CDR3 is CASTSGTTYNEQFF. Here the CDR3 DNA reads TGTGCCAGCACCAGCGGGACAACCTACAATGAGCAGTTCTTC.

In this sample, this clone turned up a few times. In DNA form, the CDR3 reads TGTGCCAGCTCACCCAGGACAGCGAACACTGAAGCTTTCTTT. Its translation is CASSPRTANTEAFF. The chain links TRBV18 to TRBJ1-1, with D maybe TRBD1 (6 bases). Germline lookup yields CDR1 KGHSH and CDR2 LQKENI. The CDR3 loop spans 14 amino acids. V gave up 3 bases and J gave up 1 base, with 9 bases separating them.

In DNA form, the CDR3 reads TGTGCCAGCAGTTTATATAGGGCAGGGGGTTCTGAAGCTTTCTTT. Its translation is CASSLYRAGGSEAFF. The V call is TRBV28, the J call TRBJ1-1; 7 positions agree with TRBD1. The CDR3 contains 15 residues. Germline V gives CDR1 MDHEN, CDR2 SYDVKM. Trimming removed 1 base from V and 6 bases from J; junction bases left unmatched: 8.

The V and J genes are TRBV27 and TRBJ2-7; weak D call: TRBD1 (5 bases). Trimming stripped 6 bases from V and 3 bases from J, with 15 bases between. Germline V gives CDR1 MNHEY, CDR2 SMNVEV (reference sequence). This CDR3 is 14 amino acids long. The CDR3 sequence: CASSPRVQFYEQYF. CDR3 bases: TGTGCCAGCAGCCCCAGGGTACAGTTCTACGAGCAGTACTTC.

The gene calls are TRBV5-1 and TRBJ2-7; D is ambiguous. Germline lookup yields CDR1 SGHRS and CDR2 YFSETQ. V was clipped by 0 bases and J by 2 bases, with 6 bases between them. This CDR3 spans 13 amino acids. The CDR3 DNA is TGCGCCAGCAGCTTGGGCGATACCTACGAGCAGTACTTC. Translating gives CASSLGDTYEQYF.

V gene TRBV15 combines with J gene TRBJ2-5; tentatively, D is TRBD1 (6 bases). This CDR3 has 16 residues. Trimming removed 8 bases from V and 1 base from J, with 20 bases in between. Germline CDR1 reads LNHNV; CDR2 reads YYDKDF (reference sequence). The CDR3 DNA follows: TGTGCCACCCTCGAAAGTCGCAGGGGCGGCCAAGAGACCCAGTACTTC. Translation: CATLESRRGGQETQYF.

The chain recombines TRBV7-9 with TRBJ1-4; TRBD1 matches at 7 bases. The V segment lost 5 bases and the J segment 6 bases; nucleotides outside the gene matches: 18. CDR3 size: 18 residues. Per the germline V gene, CDR1 is SEHNR and CDR2 is FQNEAQ (reference sequence). The CDR3 region has the DNA TGTGCCAGCAGCCCGACCCTAAGGGGGCGCATTGTGTATGAAAAACTGTTTTTT. Protein: CASSPTLRGRIVYEKLFF. Combining the CDR3 with reference TRBV7-9 and TRBJ1-4 gives the whole variable domain DTGVSQNPRHKITKRGQNVTFRCDPISEHNRLYWYRQTLGQGPEFLTYFQNEAQLEKSRLLSDRFSAERPKGSFSTLEIQRTEQGDSAMYLCASSPTLRGRIVYEKLFFGSGTQLSVL.

V is TRBV7-2 and J is TRBJ2-2; 11 bases map to TRBD2. V trimming: 3 bases; J trimming: 6 bases; junction bases outside the gene matches: 9. CDR1 SGHTA and CDR2 FQGNSA come from the germline V gene. This CDR3 is built from 17 residues. The CDR3 DNA sequence: TGTGCCAGCAGCTTCGGCGGGCTAGCGGGAGGCCCCGGGGAGCTGTTTTTT. Protein: CASSFGGLAGGPGELFF.

J is TRBJ2-7 and V is TRBV7-2, with D perhaps matching TRBD1 (6 bases). Trimming left V 2 bases short and J 6 bases short, with 14 bases between. Germline lookup yields CDR1 SGHTA and CDR2 FQGNSA. There are 14 residues in the CDR3. CDR3 DNA: TGTGCCAGCAGCTTATCCCGGGACACGCGCGAGCAGTACTTC. Protein: CASSLSRDTREQYF.

The rearrangement links TRBV15 to TRBJ2-1; 7 bases fit TRBD2. The V and J ends lost 0 bases and 12 bases, in that order; junction bases with no gene match: 8. The CDR3 contains 14 residues. Germline V gene sequence: CDR1 LNHNV, CDR2 YYDKDF (reference sequence). CDR3 in DNA: TGTGCCACCAGCAGAGATTTTCCCCCGGGAGGGCAGTTCTTC. Protein product: CATSRDFPPGGQFF.

The chain joins TRBV28 to TRBJ1-2, with a tentative D call TRBD1 (6 bases). V shed 3 bases and J shed 3 bases, with 14 bases lying between them. The CDR3 contains 15 residues. Germline lookup yields CDR1 MDHEN and CDR2 SYDVKM. The CDR3 sequence: CASSLGGARDYGYTF. The DNA for the CDR3 is TGTGCCAGCAGTTTGGGGGGGGCGCGGGACTATGGCTACACCTTC.

The chain employs TRBV9 and TRBJ2-2; tentatively, D is TRBD2 (6 bases). This CDR3 region has 14 residues. In germline, CDR1 is SGDLS, CDR2 YYNGEE. V was clipped by 3 bases and J by 3 bases, with 9 bases between them. The CDR3 loop reads CASSAGLDTGELFF. CDR3 sequence (DNA): TGTGCCAGCAGCGCGGGACTTGACACCGGGGAGCTGTTTTTT.

A few counts support this clone. The chain employs TRBV7-3 and TRBJ1-1; D call uncertain. The CDR3 has 14 amino acids. Germline V gene sequence: CDR1 SGHTA, CDR2 FQGTGA. Between the trimmed V and J ends, which lost 4 bases and 1 base, there was a span of 10 bases. The DNA for the CDR3 is TGTGCCAGCAGCTACGGATCGGGGAACACTGAAGCTTTCTTT. This sequence encodes CASSYGSGNTEAFF. The whole variable domain, remainder taken from reference TRBV7-3 and TRBJ1-1, is GAGVSQTPSNKVTEKGKYVELRCDPISGHTALYWYRQSLGQGPEFLIYFQGTGAADDSGLPNDRFFAVRPEGSVSTLKIQRTERGDSAVYLCASSYGSGNTEAFFGQGTRLTVV.

This clone was found a few times. The CDR3 DNA sequence: TGTGCCAGCAGTTTGAGGGCTAGCGGAAACAATGAGCAGTTCTTC. Translated, it gives CASSLRASGNNEQFF. The chain employs TRBV6-6 and TRBJ2-1; 7 bases match TRBD2. This CDR3 has 15 residues. With V trimmed by 4 bases and J by 5 bases, 8 bases remained unmatched. Germline V lookup: CDR1 MNHNY, CDR2 SVGAGI (reference sequence).